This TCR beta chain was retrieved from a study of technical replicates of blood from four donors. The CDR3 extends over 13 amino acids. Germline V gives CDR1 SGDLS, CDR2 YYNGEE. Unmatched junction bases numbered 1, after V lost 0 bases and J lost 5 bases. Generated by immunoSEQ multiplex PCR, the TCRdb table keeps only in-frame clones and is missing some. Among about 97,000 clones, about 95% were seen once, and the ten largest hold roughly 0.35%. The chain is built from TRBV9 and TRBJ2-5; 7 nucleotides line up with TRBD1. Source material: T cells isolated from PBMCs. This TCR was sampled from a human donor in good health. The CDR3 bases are TGTGCCAGCAGCGTAGGGACAGGCGAGACCCAGTACTTC. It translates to CASSVGTGETQYF.